The T cell receptor (beta chain) described here comes from a study of shared clonotypes between healthy human individuals. The wider study: Ranging from 18 to 49 in age, donors were a couple of women and a few men.

Trimming stripped 0 bases from V and 6 bases from J, with 15 bases between. CDR1 and CDR2 (germline): SGHRS, YFSETQ. The CDR3 spans 15 residues. The sample holds one count of this clone. The donor cohort consisted entirely of Caucasian adults residing in Nashville, Tennessee. The assay ran at deep level. Data came from immunoSEQ multiplex PCR; TCRdb stores just in-frame clones and leaves some out. The sample lists some 2,500,000 clones, under 95% seen once, with around 0.4% in the top ten. Sample: naive CD4+ T cells from PBMCs. Subset of the sample: CD45RA+ positively selected. The chain carries TRBV5-1 and TRBJ1-2; D not certain. This TCR was sampled from a man in his late teens or twenties in good health. Some clones in this sample may be carry-over from other donors' samples. The chain's CDR3 is CASSLGSMRKDGYTF. In nucleotides, the CDR3 is TGCGCCAGCAGCTTGGGCAGTATGAGAAAGGATGGCTACACCTTC.